This T cell receptor beta chain stems from a study of blood T cell repertoires in COVID-19. The V gene's germline CDR1 is SGHNT and CDR2 YYREEE (reference sequence). With 1 base removed from V and 2 bases from J, the gap between germline ends came to 7 bases. CDR3 length: 15 amino acids. Sequencing was performed with immunoSEQ multiplex PCR; in TCRdb, only in-frame clones are kept and a portion is missing. This table has 200,000 to 250,000 clones, roughly four fifths appearing once. This receptor was taken from a woman under 40 who had recovered from COVID-19. The material sequenced was peripheral blood. The chain recombines TRBV5-4 with TRBJ1-6; D gene ambiguous. This CDR3 is CASSLSQTYNSPLHF. The DNA for the CDR3 is TGTGCCAGCAGCTTGTCACAAACCTATAATTCACCCCTCCACTTT.